This TCR beta chain was captured in a study of blood T cell repertoires in COVID-19. As for the study in general: COVID-19 samples collected from the United States, Italy and Spain covered acute and convalescent phases. T cells, B-cell-depleted T cells, or PBMCs supplied cDNA or gDNA.

Unmatched junction bases numbered 5, after V lost 3 bases and J lost 11 bases. The CDR3 has 12 residues. The germline V gene has CDR1 MDHEN and CDR2 SYDVKM. In the source study's methods: Amplifying reference gene primers gave estimates of nucleated cell counts. Profiling relied on immunoSEQ multiplex PCR, and the TCRdb table lists in-frame clones only, not all of them. That table furnishes V, J and clone size, whereas the DNA furnished D and trimming. This sample yields about 200,000 clones, of which roughly nine tenths are seen a single time; 0.65% to 0.95% belongs to the top ten. The source of this sequence is a woman between 65 and 79 years old with acute or convalescent COVID-19. The sample was peripheral blood. The rearrangement joins TRBV28 to TRBJ1-1; 8 bases map to TRBD1. CDR3 sequence reads: CASSLLQGDAFF. CDR3 nucleotides: TGTGCCAGCAGTTTGCTACAGGGGGATGCTTTCTTT.